This entry is about one T cell receptor beta chain. This record comes from a study of control samples from healthy donors and cancer patients. Some clones are missing from TCRdb's copy, which holds only in-frame ones; the method was immunoSEQ multiplex PCR. There are around 42,000 clones in the sample; less than 95% occur only once, and roughly a quarter lies in the top ten. Sequencing was done on a sample of blood. This clonotype was sampled from a man aged 55-75 years in good health.

CDR3 residues: CASSLTSGERQPQHF. The CDR3 DNA is TGTGCCAGCAGCTTAACTTCGGGGGAACGGCAGCCCCAGCATTTT. The chain is built from TRBV11-2 and TRBJ1-5, with a possible D match to TRBD1 (5 bases). This CDR3 is built from 15 residues. CDR1 is SGHAT, CDR2 FQNNGV, per germline. Between the trimmed V and J ends, which lost 2 bases and 7 bases, there was a span of 15 bases.